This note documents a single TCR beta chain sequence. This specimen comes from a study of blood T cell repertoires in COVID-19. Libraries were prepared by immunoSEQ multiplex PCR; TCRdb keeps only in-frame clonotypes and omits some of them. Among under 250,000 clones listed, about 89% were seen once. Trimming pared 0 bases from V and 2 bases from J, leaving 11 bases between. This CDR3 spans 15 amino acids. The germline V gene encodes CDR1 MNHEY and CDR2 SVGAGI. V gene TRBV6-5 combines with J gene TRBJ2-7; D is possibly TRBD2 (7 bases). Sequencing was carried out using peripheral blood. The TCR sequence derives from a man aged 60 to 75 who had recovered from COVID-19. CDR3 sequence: CASSYSGGGTYEQYF. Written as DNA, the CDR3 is TGTGCCAGCAGTTACTCGGGGGGGGGCACCTACGAGCAGTACTTC.